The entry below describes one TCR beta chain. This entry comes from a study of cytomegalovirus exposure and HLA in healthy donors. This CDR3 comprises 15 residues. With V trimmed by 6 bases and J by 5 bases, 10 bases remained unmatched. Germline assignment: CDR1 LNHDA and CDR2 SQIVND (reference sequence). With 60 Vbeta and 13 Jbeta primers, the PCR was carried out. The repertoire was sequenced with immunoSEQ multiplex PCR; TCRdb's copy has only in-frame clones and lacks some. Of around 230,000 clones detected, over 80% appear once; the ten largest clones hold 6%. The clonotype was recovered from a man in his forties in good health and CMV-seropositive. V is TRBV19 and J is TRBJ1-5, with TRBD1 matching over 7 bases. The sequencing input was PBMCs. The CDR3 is CASRPDRDPYQPQHF. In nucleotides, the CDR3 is TGTGCCAGTAGACCCGACAGGGACCCCTATCAGCCCCAGCATTTT.